Listed below are T cell receptor beta chains from one sample, sequenced in a study of cytomegalovirus exposure and HLA in healthy donors. Clones were sequenced by immunoSEQ multiplex PCR, and TCRdb holds only the in-frame ones, with some missing. The sample includes approximately 140,000 clones, just under 85% of them seen just once. Sequencing input: PBMCs. The receptors were gathered from a woman aged 25-40 years in good health and CMV-seronegative. The CDR3 runs from the conserved cysteine through the conserved F or W. Fields, in order: V gene, D gene, J gene, clone size, CDR3 protein, CDR3 DNA. A D gene is named only where the DNA matches it firmly. Clone size is not always given. Where it is, it says once, few, many or a class for expanded clones.

TRBV7-3	.	TRBJ2-7	.	CASSLEGNSLEQYF	TGTGCCAGCAGCTTGGAGGGAAACAGCTTGGAGCAGTACTTC
TRBV19	.	TRBJ2-3	.	CASSIPEALGANSTDTQYF	TGTGCCAGTAGTATACCAGAGGCGTTGGGGGCGAATAGCACAGATACGCAGTATTTT
TRBV6-1	TRBD1	TRBJ2-1	.	CASSLRDSKQFF	TGTGCCAGCAGCCTCCGGGACAGCAAGCAGTTCTTC
TRBV28	TRBD1	TRBJ1-1	.	CASSFQSPGQGKGAFF	TGTGCCAGCAGTTTCCAAAGTCCGGGACAGGGTAAAGGGGCTTTCTTT
TRBV28	.	TRBJ2-7	few	CASSLWAQYYEQYF	TGTGCCAGCAGTTTATGGGCACAGTACTACGAGCAGTACTTC
TRBV7-2	TRBD1	TRBJ2-3	.	CASSSDRGDTQYF	TGTGCCAGCAGCTCCGACAGGGGAGATACGCAGTATTTT
TRBV7-2	TRBD2	TRBJ2-1	.	CASSLRLAGVLNEQFF	TGTGCCAGCAGCCTAAGACTAGCGGGCGTTTTGAATGAGCAGTTCTTC
TRBV4-3	.	TRBJ1-1	once	CASSQGLWVNTEAFF	TGCGCCAGCAGCCAAGGACTGTGGGTGAACACTGAAGCTTTCTTT
TRBV30	.	TRBJ2-7	.	CAVQGSSYEQYF	TGTGCCGTACAGGGTAGCTCCTACGAGCAGTACTTC
TRBV4-3	.	TRBJ1-2	.	CASSQEGGGYTF	TGCGCCAGCAGCCAAGAGGGAGGCGGCTACACCTTC
TRBV5-6	TRBD1	TRBJ1-6	.	CASSLRTGANSPLHF	TGTGCCAGCAGCTTACGGACAGGGGCCAATTCACCCCTCCACTTT
TRBV27	.	TRBJ2-1	.	CASSFRMMLTGYNEQFF	TGTGCCAGCAGTTTCCGGATGATGTTGACAGGATACAATGAGCAGTTCTTC
TRBV7-2	.	TRBJ2-3	.	CASSQDRGGDTQYF	TGTGCCAGCAGCCAAGATAGGGGTGGAGATACGCAGTATTTT
TRBV7-3	.	TRBJ2-1	once	CASSQQGGSYNEQFF	TGTGCCAGCAGCCAACAGGGAGGGTCCTACAATGAGCAGTTCTTC
TRBV18	TRBD1	TRBJ1-5	.	CASSPGQGAYQPQHF	TGTGCCAGCTCACCTGGACAGGGGGCTTATCAGCCCCAGCATTTT
TRBV4-2	.	TRBJ1-4	.	CASSQGPGGPNEKLFF	TGTGCCAGCAGCCAAGGTCCGGGGGGCCCTAATGAAAAACTGTTTTTT
TRBV7-3	.	TRBJ2-7	.	CASSPGGPSEQYF	TGTGCCAGCAGCCCCGGGGGGCCCTCCGAGCAGTACTTC
TRBV19	TRBD1	TRBJ1-1	.	CASWTGKMNTEAFF	TGTGCCAGTTGGACAGGAAAAATGAACACTGAAGCTTTCTTT
TRBV30	.	TRBJ1-6	.	CAWKGKQSPLHF	TGTGCCTGGAAGGGGAAACAATCACCCCTCCACTTT
TRBV2	.	TRBJ2-2	many	CASSPDSNTGELFF	TGTGCCAGCAGCCCCGATAGTAACACCGGGGAGCTGTTTTTT
TRBV5-1	TRBD1	TRBJ1-1	.	CASSRRDRNTEAFF	TGCGCCAGCAGCCGACGGGACAGAAACACTGAAGCTTTCTTT
TRBV5-1	.	TRBJ1-3	.	CASSLTANSGNTIYF	TGCGCCAGCAGCTTGACAGCCAACTCTGGAAACACCATATATTTT
TRBV11-1	.	TRBJ1-1	.	CASRKAGVMNTEAFF	TGTGCCAGCAGGAAAGCAGGGGTGATGAACACTGAAGCTTTCTTT
TRBV29-1	TRBD2	TRBJ2-1	.	CSVQRGNNEQFF	TGCAGCGTTCAGCGGGGAAACAATGAGCAGTTCTTC
TRBV19	TRBD1	TRBJ1-2	.	CAGSPTGANYGYTF	TGTGCCGGAAGTCCGACAGGGGCTAACTATGGCTACACCTTC
TRBV9	.	TRBJ1-3	.	CASSAADNPGNTIYF	TGTGCCAGCAGCGCGGCGGACAACCCTGGAAACACCATATATTTT
TRBV5-1	TRBD1	TRBJ2-7	.	CASSLGQVTYEQYF	TGCGCCAGCAGCTTAGGACAGGTAACCTACGAGCAGTACTTC
TRBV6-5	.	TRBJ2-7	once	CASTTGDGEQYF	TGTGCCAGCACCACGGGGGATGGCGAGCAGTACTTC
TRBV9	.	TRBJ1-3	medium-sized	CASSVEGDAGNTIYF	TGTGCCAGCAGCGTAGAGGGAGACGCTGGAAACACCATATATTTT
TRBV12-5	TRBD1	TRBJ2-3	.	CASGLPAAGQGFRPDTQYF	TGTGCTAGTGGTTTGCCAGCGGCGGGACAGGGGTTTCGTCCAGATACGCAGTATTTT
TRBV9	TRBD1	TRBJ1-2	.	CASRGTGDYGYTF	TGTGCCAGCAGGGGAACAGGGGACTATGGCTACACCTTC
TRBV5-1	TRBD1	TRBJ1-1	.	CASSSGQGSEAFF	TGCGCCAGCAGCTCCGGACAGGGCTCTGAAGCTTTCTTT
TRBV7-2	TRBD1	TRBJ1-1	once	CASSITGTAGTEAFF	TGTGCCAGCAGCATTACCGGGACAGCAGGCACTGAAGCTTTCTTT
TRBV21-1	.	TRBJ2-3	.	CASSKNEAGLGHTQYF	TGTGCCAGCAGCAAAAATGAAGCGGGCCTAGGGCATACGCAGTATTTT
TRBV27	TRBD1	TRBJ1-6	.	CASTSGGQANSPLHF	TGTGCCAGCACCTCCGGAGGACAGGCTAATTCACCCCTCCACTTT
TRBV18	.	TRBJ1-1	.	CASSPPGEGGTEAFF	TGTGCCAGCTCACCACCGGGGGAGGGAGGTACTGAAGCTTTCTTT
TRBV7-2	.	TRBJ1-5	.	CASSLVWGEGQPQHF	TGTGCCAGCAGCTTAGTTTGGGGAGAGGGTCAGCCCCAGCATTTT
TRBV4-2	.	TRBJ1-4	.	CASSQDNGGRGEKLFF	TGTGCCAGCAGCCAAGATAACGGGGGGCGAGGTGAAAAACTGTTTTTT
TRBV28	TRBD1	TRBJ1-5	.	CASSPGDRVSNQPQHF	TGTGCCAGCAGTCCGGGGGACAGGGTAAGCAATCAGCCCCAGCATTTT
TRBV10-3	.	TRBJ1-3	.	CAIFKGDSGNTIYF	TGTGCCATCTTCAAGGGGGACTCTGGAAACACCATATATTTT
TRBV7-9	.	TRBJ1-5	.	CASSLEIGNQPQHF	TGTGCCAGCAGCTTGGAGATTGGCAATCAGCCCCAGCATTTT
TRBV4-1	TRBD1	TRBJ1-2	.	CASSQDQLRNTDRAYGYTF	TGCGCCAGCAGCCAAGATCAATTGCGGAACACCGACAGGGCATACGGCTACACCTTC
TRBV29-1	TRBD1	TRBJ1-2	few	CSVPTGTNYGYTF	TGCAGCGTGCCGACAGGGACTAACTATGGCTACACCTTC
TRBV7-9	.	TRBJ2-7	.	CASSLAWGPAYEQYF	TGTGCCAGCAGCTTAGCTTGGGGGCCTGCCTACGAGCAGTACTTC
TRBV19	TRBD1	TRBJ1-5	once	CASDTGGRPYNQPQHF	TGTGCCAGTGATACAGGGGGCCGCCCTTACAATCAGCCCCAGCATTTT
TRBV19	.	TRBJ2-1	.	CASSDKGGGGYNEQFF	TGTGCCAGTAGTGATAAAGGGGGGGGCGGGTACAATGAGCAGTTCTTC
TRBV5-1	TRBD1	TRBJ1-6	.	CASSLAQGGVNSPLHF	TGCGCCAGCAGCTTGGCCCAGGGGGGTGTTAATTCACCCCTCCACTTT
TRBV2	.	TRBJ2-2	.	CASIYSVYTGELFF	TGTGCCAGCATTTATAGTGTCTACACCGGGGAGCTGTTTTTT
TRBV7-9	.	TRBJ2-1	.	CASSSRGRPGIHEQFF	TGTGCCAGCAGCTCCCGAGGACGGCCGGGGATCCATGAGCAGTTCTTC
TRBV9	.	TRBJ1-6	.	CASSVGAASSYNSPLHF	TGTGCCAGCAGCGTAGGCGCAGCTAGCTCCTATAATTCACCCCTCCACTTT
TRBV28	.	TRBJ1-1	.	CASSPILSMNTEAFF	TGTGCCAGCAGTCCCATTCTTAGCATGAACACTGAAGCTTTCTTT
TRBV7-2	.	TRBJ1-5	.	CASSQGVGNQPQHF	TGTGCCAGCAGCCAAGGGGTGGGCAATCAGCCCCAGCATTTT